This T cell receptor (beta chain) was identified during a study of T cell changes during pregnancy in multiple sclerosis. V lost 5 bases and J lost 2, with 5 bases in between. This CDR3 has 11 residues. The germline gives CDR1 SGHKS, CDR2 YYEKEE (reference sequence). TCRdb's table, derived via immunoSEQ multiplex PCR, lists solely in-frame clones and lacks some. The sample contains tens of thousands of clones, 89% of which appear only once. The source is a female donor with multiple sclerosis, enrolled in a pregnancy study. The sequences come from CD8+ T cells from peripheral blood mononuclear cells, collected in the second trimester of pregnancy. This chain uses TRBV5-5 with TRBJ2-7, with D unclear. The CDR3, as DNA: TGTGCCAGCAGTTCTGCCTACGAGCAGTACTTC. Translating it yields CASSSAYEQYF.